Listed here is a single TCR beta chain. This clone was observed a single time. The specificity of this receptor is unknown. Qualities for individual bases were not recorded, and no much larger clone is one base off. The germline V gene yields SNHLY for CDR1 and FYNNEI for CDR2. Counted from cysteine to phenylalanine, this CDR3 has 13 amino acids. Only CDR3 DNA is held: 39 bases, read in frame from base 1. Between the V and J ends, shortened by 3 bases and 5 bases respectively, the junction contains 9 bases. The CDR3 regions of human TCRbeta chains were analyzed by immunosequencing. Processing in the source paper ran as follows. TCRs in the repertoires were compared against a reference library of SARS-CoV-2-specific TCRs that had been generated with the MIRA antigen-specificity platform. Breadth was defined as the fraction of unique TCRs that were SARS-CoV-2-associated, and depth was defined as the fraction of total T cells that were SARS-CoV-2-associated. Each spike-specific TCR was assigned to its reactive spike region and to a CD4 or CD8 class using the MIRA data. Log10-transformed breadth and depth values were compared by one-way ANOVA with Sidak's multiple comparisons tests. TCRdb stores this immuneACCESS table with in-frame sequences only. Part of the clones is absent; in the studies checked, under half of the shortfall reflects unresolved V genes, and no reason is known for the rest. V, J and clone size are those of that table, while D and trimming were read from the DNA. Within this sample are hundreds of thousands of clones, with under 95% of them counted one time only. In total, the top ten clones hold 0.95% to 1.1% of the sample.

This sample was taken from a study of T cell responses to AZD1222 COVID-19 vaccine (dated by TCRdb to about 2021). Some background on the complete study: TCR sequencing was performed for some 250 trial participants, of whom roughly 200 were given two doses of AZD1222 and around 25 were given two doses of MenACWY control vaccine. Enrollment into the trials was organized by age into subgroups of 18-55, 56-69 and 70-plus years, and those subgroups contained approximately 160, 26 and 62 TCR-sequenced participants, respectively.

Overall study outcomes, separate from this receptor: Nearly half of unique spike-specific TCRs reportedly recognized epitopes outside regions mutated in the B.1.351 and B.1.1.7 variants. Participants were mostly white British and included more females than males, and it was suggested by the authors that clonal diversity may have been underestimated. Vaccine-associated CD4 TCRs spanned the whole spike protein, with dominant responses in regions 160-218 and 743-854. Conclusions about previously exposed vaccinees are limited, since just a handful of AZD1222 recipients were seropositive for SARS-CoV-2 at baseline. The 56-69-year group was small, and its depth increase did not reach significance, likely because of low power. Spike-specific TCR breadth and depth rose significantly after two AZD1222 doses compared with day 0 and with MenACWY recipients. Because no day 14 peak-response samples were available, repertoires were characterized only after the peak T cell response.

The label giving this sample's time point can be read as: baseline before first vaccination. According to the study, the label for this sample's treatment or condition signals: meningococcal conjugate vaccine given as trial control. Samples from vaccinated people were obtained from the UK trials COV001 and COV002, which included a single-blind randomized controlled phase 2/3 trial of AZD1222 (ChAdOx1 nCoV-19) in healthy adults. Trial participant PBMC samples were collected at day 0 and day 28 after the second dose for TCRbeta chain sequencing. This receptor chain uses TRBV2 and TRBJ2-3, with an unclear D gene assignment. Sequences were derived from peripheral blood, sampled on day 0 of MenACWY control vaccination. This clonotype was obtained from an adult in good health. The sequenced DNA is TGTGCCAGCAGTGATGGGTGGGTAGATACGCAGTATTTT. This yields the protein CASSDGWVDTQYF. Joined to the reference TRBV2 and TRBJ2-3 proteins, this CDR3 gives the full variable domain: EPEVTQTPSHQVTQMGQEVILRCVPISNHLYFYWYRQILGQKVEFLVSFYNNEISEKSEIFDDQFSVERPDGSNFTLKIRSTKLEDSAMYFCASSDGWVDTQYFGPGTRLTVL.